The 11 T cell receptor beta chains listed next were all sequenced from one sample in a study of cytomegalovirus exposure and HLA in healthy donors. Primers for the PCR totalled 60 Vbeta and 13 Jbeta. Sequencing was performed with immunoSEQ multiplex PCR; in TCRdb, only in-frame clones are kept and a portion is missing. The sample shows more than 150,000 clones, about 80% of them seen only once. Sequencing used PBMCs. These receptors were obtained from a woman aged 25 to 45 in good health and CMV-seronegative.

The V call is TRBV30, the J call TRBJ1-6, with D unclear. The ends were cut back, 3 bases at V and 5 bases at J, with 17 bases in the middle. Germline V gives CDR1 GTSNPN, CDR2 SVGIG (reference sequence). This CDR3 region has 16 residues. The CDR3 DNA reads as TGTGCCTGGAGGGCCAAACCCGGGAGACATAATTCACCCCTCCACTTT. Translated: CAWRAKPGRHNSPLHF. The variable domain in full, completed from reference TRBV30 and TRBJ1-6, reads SQTIHQWPATLVQPVGSPLSLECTVEGTSNPNLYWYRQAAGRGLQLLFYSVGIGQISSEVPQNLSASRPQDRQFILSSKKLLLSDSGFYLCAWRAKPGRHNSPLHFGNGTRLTVT.

The chain carries TRBV6-6 and TRBJ1-6; 9 bases map to TRBD1. Germline CDR1 and CDR2: MNHNY and SVGAGI (reference sequence). The length of the CDR3 is 15 residues. J lost 10 bases, V lost 3 bases, and 7 bases had no gene match. This chain's CDR3 is CASSYRGQGSSPLHF. The CDR3 coding sequence is TGTGCCAGCAGTTATAGGGGACAGGGTTCATCACCCCTCCACTTT.

The chain uses TRBV4-1 and TRBJ2-2; D is uncertain. The CDR3 totals 15 residues. Trimming took off 1 base at V and 4 bases at J, with 10 bases between the two ends. Germline assignment: CDR1 MGHRA and CDR2 YSYEKL. The CDR3 DNA is TGCGCCAGCAGCCAAGTTTTTACGGGCACCGGGGAGCTGTTTTTT. It specifies CASSQVFTGTGELFF.

In regard to this clone: The same CDR3 is also encoded by other DNA sequences in this sample. The chain couples TRBV6-5 to TRBJ1-3; 8 bases are shared with TRBD1. Germline CDR1 is MNHEY and CDR2 is SVGAGI. CDR3 size: 15 residues. V dropped 4 bases and J dropped 4; count of bases not matched to a gene: 6. In DNA form, the CDR3 reads TGTGCCAGCAGTTCCACAGGGGGTTCGGGAAACACCATATATTTT. It specifies CASSSTGGSGNTIYF.

The rearrangement joins TRBV6-5 to TRBJ2-7, with D possibly TRBD2 on 6 matching bases. The ends were cut back, 6 bases at V and 2 bases at J, with 17 bases in the middle. Germline CDR1 and CDR2: MNHEY and SVGAGI. The CDR3 has 15 residues. CDR3 protein: CASRTGLSDAYEQYF. The CDR3 nucleotides are TGTGCCAGCAGGACCGGACTATCGGACGCCTACGAGCAGTACTTC.

The rearrangement joins TRBV6-1 to TRBJ1-2, with 12 bases lining up with TRBD1. The CDR3 is 13 amino acids. J was trimmed by 7 bases and V by 4 bases; bases with no gene match: 1. In germline, CDR1 is MNHNS, CDR2 SASEGT. The CDR3 sequence: CASSGDRGPGYTF. The CDR3 DNA reads TGTGCCAGCAGTGGGGACAGGGGGCCTGGCTACACCTTC.

The rearrangement uses TRBV27 and TRBJ2-3; TRBD1 is a possible D gene (6 bases). The CDR3 sequence is 15 residues long. Germline CDR1 and CDR2: MNHEY and SMNVEV (reference sequence). Deletions cut 3 bases from V and 6 bases from J, with 16 bases between. DNA of the CDR3: TGTGCCAGCAGTTTTATAGGGGGTTCATGGGATACGCAGTATTTT. Protein: CASSFIGGSWDTQYF.

The rearrangement joins TRBV10-2 to TRBJ1-6; D perhaps matches TRBD1 (5 bases). Germline loops: CDR1 WSHSY, CDR2 SAAADI. V lost 6 bases, J lost 1 base, and 10 bases lay in between. This CDR3 spans 15 amino acids. The CDR3 DNA reads as TGCGCCAGCAGGAGGGAGGGGTCCTATAATTCACCCCTCCACTTT. As protein: CASRREGSYNSPLHF.

J is TRBJ2-2 and V is TRBV10-3; D gene unclear. From germline, CDR1 is ENHRY and CDR2 SYGVKD. This CDR3 is 14 amino acids long. V lost 2 bases, J lost 1 base, and 5 bases lay in between. CDR3 amino acids: CAISEGQNTGELFF. CDR3 bases: TGTGCCATCAGTGAGGGGCAGAACACCGGGGAGCTGTTTTTT.

The genes are TRBV5-6 and TRBJ1-2, with TRBD1 matching 7 bases. Germline V gene lookup returns CDR1 SGHDT and CDR2 YYEEEE. Losses at the gene ends were 3 bases for V and 5 bases for J; bases not matched to a gene: 1. The CDR3 has 12 amino acids. The CDR3 is CASSSTGYGYTF. The CDR3 nucleotides are TGTGCCAGCAGCTCGACAGGGTATGGCTACACCTTC.

The chain combines TRBV9 with TRBJ1-2; 8 nucleotides align to TRBD1. The CDR3 length is 14 residues. V shed 3 bases, J shed 4 bases, and the junction held 5 bases outside the gene matches. Germline CDR1 is SGDLS and CDR2 is YYNGEE. This chain's CDR3 is CASSETGAGYGYTF. CDR3 coding DNA: TGTGCCAGCAGCGAGACAGGGGCCGGCTATGGCTACACCTTC.